This T cell receptor beta chain is from a study of CD4 T cells in relation to SARS-CoV-2 and coronaviruses (dated by TCRdb to about 2021). Background on the whole study: HLA restriction was mapped for shared crossreactive spike epitopes using patient-derived lymphoblastoid cell lines. The study assessed, at the TCR clonotype level, memory CD4+ T cell crossreactivity between SARS-CoV-2 and common cold coronavirus spike proteins. Expansion assays from other donors in the study were sequenced with a different, Illumina-based TCR-beta assay. Samples from a few pre-COVID donors and the naive versus memory experiments were sequenced with the Adaptive Biotechnologies TCR-sequencing kit; other data were Illumina-based.

CD4+ T cells from unexposed donors were collected before the COVID-19 pandemic (2011-2018). Naive and memory CD4+ T cells were separated from cryopreserved PBMCs through CD4 enrichment, which was followed by EasySep naive CD4+ T cell enrichment. Leukapheresis product for the unexposed donors was bought commercially. PBMCs were isolated from leukapheresis product or whole blood by Ficoll-Paque PLUS gradient centrifugation. PBMCs were either cryopreserved at -140 degrees C or used fresh in the expansion assay. The QIAamp Micro DNA Kit was used to extract genomic DNA from the CD4+ T cells. What the research found in general, with its limitations: Naive versus memory sequencing indicated that memory recall responses, rather than primary responses primed during culture, are detected by the assay. No donor contributed both pre-pandemic and post-infection samples, which limited tracing the source of pre-existing responses. Compared with monoreactive clones, crossreactive clones had significantly weaker SARS-CoV-2-driven expansion, a result consistent with antigenic imprinting. Crossreactivity analysis centred on spike protein, so crossreactivity against other viral proteins was not assessed. Small numbers of patients and of tested TCRs limited the study. Approximately 69% of donors had memory CD4+ clonotypes that crossrecognized SARS-CoV-2 and at least one common cold coronavirus spike.

Its CDR3 holds 16 amino acids, cysteine through phenylalanine. The retained sequence is limited to the CDR3, 48 bases, with the frame set at the first base. Ends trimmed: V by 0 bases, J by 5 bases; bases unmatched to a gene: 7. CDR1 and CDR2 were assigned from the germline V gene as MNHEY and SVGAGI. Comment on this clone: Its antigen is still unknown. The input lacks base qualities; no much larger clone sits a single base away.

Deep-resolution immunoSEQ TCR-beta sequencing was performed on DNA from uncultured naive and memory CD4+ T cells. In the paper's pipeline: During preprocessing, nonproductive sequences were removed, along with CDR3s that did not begin with C, did not end with F or W, or were shorter than 7 amino acids. Cultured and uncultured naive and memory CD4+ repertoires were searched for previously identified spike- and CEF-reactive CDR3s. CDR3 homology was measured as pairwise Levenshtein distance, computed with the stringdist R package after trimming three terminal residues from each end. Imported from immuneACCESS, the table was reduced by TCRdb to in-frame sequences with V and J called. These copies leave out some clones; in studies compared against another copy, an unresolved V gene accounts for under half, and the cause of the remainder is not known. For V, J and clone size, that table is used; D and trimming come from the DNA. The sample yields some 68,000 clones; approximately 95% were counted once. In total, the top ten clones hold 0.2% to 0.25% of the sample.

This chain joins TRBV6-5 to TRBJ2-7; 10 middle bases align to TRBD2. This clonotype originated in a human donor in good health. The sample consisted of naive CD4+ T cells from PBMCs. Explained via the paper, the cell subset or site label denotes: naive CD4+ T cells isolated by negative enrichment. In nucleotide form, the sequence is TGTGCCAGCAGTTACTCGGGGGGACTAGCGTTCCACGAGCAGTACTTC. Its amino acids are CASSYSGGLAFHEQYF.